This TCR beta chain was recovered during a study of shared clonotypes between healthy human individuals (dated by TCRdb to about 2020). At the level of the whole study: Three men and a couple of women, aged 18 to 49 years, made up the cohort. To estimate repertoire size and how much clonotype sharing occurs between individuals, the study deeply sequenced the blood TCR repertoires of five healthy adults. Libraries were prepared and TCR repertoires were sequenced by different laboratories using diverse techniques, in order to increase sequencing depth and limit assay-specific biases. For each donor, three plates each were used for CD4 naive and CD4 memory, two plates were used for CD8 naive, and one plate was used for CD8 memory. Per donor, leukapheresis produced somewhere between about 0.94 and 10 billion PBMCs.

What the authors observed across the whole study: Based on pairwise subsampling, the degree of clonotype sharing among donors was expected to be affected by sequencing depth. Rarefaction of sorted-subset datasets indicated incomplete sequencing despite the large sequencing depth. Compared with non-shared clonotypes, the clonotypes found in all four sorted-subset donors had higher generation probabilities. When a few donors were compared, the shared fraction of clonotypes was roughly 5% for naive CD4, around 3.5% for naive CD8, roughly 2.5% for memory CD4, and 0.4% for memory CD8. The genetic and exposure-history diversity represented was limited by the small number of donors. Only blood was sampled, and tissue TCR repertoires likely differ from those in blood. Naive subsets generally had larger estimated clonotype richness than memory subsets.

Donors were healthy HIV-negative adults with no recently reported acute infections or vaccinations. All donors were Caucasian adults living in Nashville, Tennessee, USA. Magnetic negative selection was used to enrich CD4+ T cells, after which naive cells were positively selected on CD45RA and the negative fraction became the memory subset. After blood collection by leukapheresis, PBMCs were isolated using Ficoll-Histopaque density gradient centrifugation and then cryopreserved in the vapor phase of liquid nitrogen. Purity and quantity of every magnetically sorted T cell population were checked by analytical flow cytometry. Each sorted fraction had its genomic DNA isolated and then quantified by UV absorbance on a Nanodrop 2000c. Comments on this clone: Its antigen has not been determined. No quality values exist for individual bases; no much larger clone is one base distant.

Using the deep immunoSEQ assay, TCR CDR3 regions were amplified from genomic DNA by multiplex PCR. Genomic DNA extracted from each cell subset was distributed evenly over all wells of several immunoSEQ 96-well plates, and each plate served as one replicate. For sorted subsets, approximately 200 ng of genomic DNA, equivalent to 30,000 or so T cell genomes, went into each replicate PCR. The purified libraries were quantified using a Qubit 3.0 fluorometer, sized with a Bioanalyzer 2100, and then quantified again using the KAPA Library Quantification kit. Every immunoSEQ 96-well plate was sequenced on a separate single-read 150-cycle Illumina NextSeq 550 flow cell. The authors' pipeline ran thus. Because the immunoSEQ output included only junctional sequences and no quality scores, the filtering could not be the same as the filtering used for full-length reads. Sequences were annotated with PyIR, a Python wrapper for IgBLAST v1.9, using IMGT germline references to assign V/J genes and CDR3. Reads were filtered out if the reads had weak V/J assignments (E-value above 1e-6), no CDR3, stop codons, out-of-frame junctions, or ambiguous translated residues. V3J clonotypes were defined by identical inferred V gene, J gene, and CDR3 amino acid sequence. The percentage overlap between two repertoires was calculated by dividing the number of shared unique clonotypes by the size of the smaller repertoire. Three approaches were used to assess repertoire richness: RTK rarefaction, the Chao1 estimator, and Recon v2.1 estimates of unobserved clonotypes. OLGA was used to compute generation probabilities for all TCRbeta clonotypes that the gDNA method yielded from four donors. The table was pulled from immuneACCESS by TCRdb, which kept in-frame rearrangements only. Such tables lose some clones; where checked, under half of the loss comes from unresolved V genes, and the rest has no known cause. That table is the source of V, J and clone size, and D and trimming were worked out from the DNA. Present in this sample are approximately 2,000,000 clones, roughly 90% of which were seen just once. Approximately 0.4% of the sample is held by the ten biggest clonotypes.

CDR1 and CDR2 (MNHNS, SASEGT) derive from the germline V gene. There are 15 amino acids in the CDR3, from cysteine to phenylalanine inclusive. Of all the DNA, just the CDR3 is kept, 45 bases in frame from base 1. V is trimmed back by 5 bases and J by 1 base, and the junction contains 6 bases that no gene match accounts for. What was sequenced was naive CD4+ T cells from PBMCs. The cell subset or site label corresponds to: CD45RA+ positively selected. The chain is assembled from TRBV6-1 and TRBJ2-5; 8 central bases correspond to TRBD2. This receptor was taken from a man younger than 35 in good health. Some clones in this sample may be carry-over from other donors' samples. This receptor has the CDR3 CASSSAGAGQETQYF. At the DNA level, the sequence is TGTGCCAGCAGTTCAGCGGGAGCTGGCCAAGAGACCCAGTACTTC.